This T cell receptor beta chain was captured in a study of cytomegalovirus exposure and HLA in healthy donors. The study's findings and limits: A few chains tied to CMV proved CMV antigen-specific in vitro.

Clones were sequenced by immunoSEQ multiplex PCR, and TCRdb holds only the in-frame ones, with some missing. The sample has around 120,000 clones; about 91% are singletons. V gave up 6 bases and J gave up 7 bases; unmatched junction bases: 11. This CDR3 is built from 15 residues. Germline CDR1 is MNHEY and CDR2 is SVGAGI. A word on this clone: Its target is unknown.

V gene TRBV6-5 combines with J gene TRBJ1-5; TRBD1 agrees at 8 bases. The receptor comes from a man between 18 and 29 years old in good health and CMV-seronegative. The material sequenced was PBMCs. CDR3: CASRTGQGGQQPQHF. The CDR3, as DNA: TGTGCCAGCAGGACCGGACAGGGAGGACAGCAGCCCCAGCATTTT.